The 30 T cell receptor beta chains reported below all come from one sample, sequenced in a study of T-cell reconstitution after alpha-beta-depleted transplantation in children. Using unique molecular identifiers, the investigators prepared the TCRbeta library. Via MiXCR, TCRdb re-called the PCR reads, giving one row per CDR3 protein. The data hold 200,000 to 250,000 distinct CDR3 sequences, with 8.5% to 10% observed a single time. Sequences were derived from PBMCs from the stem cell graft donor, sampled from the stem cell graft. The receptors stem from a human donor who donated a stem cell graft to a child with acute lymphoblastic leukemia.

This clonotype has just a few counts. V is TRBV4-1 and J is TRBJ1-3; 7 nucleotides match TRBD1. J gave up 2 bases and V 3 bases, and 7 bases lay outside the gene matches. The CDR3 is 16 amino acids. Germline V gene lookup returns CDR1 MGHRA and CDR2 YSYEKL. CDR3 DNA sequence: TGCGCCAGCAGCCACCTGGGAAGGGGGCCTGGAAACACCATATATTTT. Its protein is CASSHLGRGPGNTIYF.

This clonotype was picked up many times. The chain recombines TRBV6-5 with TRBJ2-7, with D possibly being TRBD1 (8 bases). Trimming stripped 2 bases from V and 6 bases from J, with 17 bases between. Looked up from germline, CDR1 is MNHEY and CDR2 is SVGAGI. This CDR3 is built from 15 residues. DNA of the CDR3: TGTGCCAGCAGTTACGGACAGGGAGGGTCCGGCGAGCAGTACTTC. As protein: CASSYGQGGSGEQYF.

The sample holds a few counts of this clonotype. V is TRBV10-2 and J is TRBJ1-5; D unresolved. The CDR3 has 13 residues. V was trimmed by 6 bases and J by 5 bases, leaving 11 bases between them. Germline CDR1 reads WSHSY; CDR2 reads SAAADI. The CDR3 coding sequence is TGCGCCAGCAGCCCACAGACTCATCAGCCCCAGCATTTT. The encoded protein is CASSPQTHQPQHF.

Many counts were recorded for this clonotype. This chain connects TRBV30 to TRBJ2-4, with D possibly being TRBD2 (5 bases). Germline-derived CDR1 and CDR2 are GTSNPN and SVGIG (reference sequence). The CDR3 runs 13 residues. Between the trimmed V and J ends, which lost 4 bases and 7 bases, there was a span of 14 bases. The CDR3 reads CAWNGREPNIQYF. CDR3 bases: TGTGCCTGGAACGGACGGGAACCCAACATTCAGTACTTC.

The chain joins TRBV4-2 to TRBJ1-1, with D possibly TRBD1 on 5 matching bases. This CDR3 has 14 amino acids. V lost 8 bases and J 5 bases, leaving 18 bases between the germline ends. Germline CDR1 LGHNA, CDR2 YNFKEQ. Here the CDR3 reads CASGPGGRRTEAFF. CDR3 bases: TGTGCCAGCGGCCCCGGGGGAAGGAGGACTGAAGCTTTCTTT.

This clonotype was counted a few times. CDR3 loop: CASRQGTYNEQFF. Here the CDR3 DNA reads TGTGCCAGCAGACAGGGCACCTACAATGAGCAGTTCTTC. This rearrangement joins TRBV27 to TRBJ2-1; possible D gene TRBD1, 6 bases. The length of the CDR3 is 13 residues. V lost 6 bases, J lost 2 bases, and 8 bases lay in between. Per germline, CDR1 MNHEY and CDR2 SMNVEV (reference sequence).

The chain employs TRBV18 and TRBJ1-5; 11 bases map to TRBD1. Germline V gene data show CDR1 as KGHSH and CDR2 as LQKENI. This CDR3 is built from 14 residues. V lost 3 bases, J lost 8 bases, and 3 bases stayed unmatched. The CDR3 region is CASSPGTGGKPQHF. CDR3 DNA sequence: TGTGCCAGCTCACCGGGGACAGGGGGAAAGCCCCAGCATTTT.

Many counts were recorded for this clonotype. The genes are TRBV27 and TRBJ1-1; D gene ambiguous. Germline lookup yields CDR1 MNHEY and CDR2 SMNVEV (reference sequence). The CDR3 sequence is 13 residues long. V was pared by 7 bases and J by 1 base, with 10 bases between. Here the CDR3 reads CASTDNPNTEAFF. The CDR3 region has the DNA TGTGCCAGCACCGATAACCCGAACACTGAAGCTTTCTTT.

For the CDR3, the DNA is TGCGCCAGCGGCGGGGATGGCGGGAGCTCTGGAAACACCATATATTTT. Its translation: CASGGDGGSSGNTIYF. The chain joins TRBV5-1 to TRBJ1-3; D remains ambiguous. V lost 7 bases to trimming and J lost 0 bases, with 17 bases between them. The V gene's germline CDR1 is SGHRS and CDR2 YFSETQ. The CDR3 totals 16 residues.

Turning to this clonotype: Germline and junction disagree at one end, which may indicate a read error. The chain uses TRBV20-1 and TRBJ2-2; D ambiguous. Germline CDR1 and CDR2: DFQATT and SNEGSKA (reference sequence). This CDR3 spans 16 amino acids. In DNA, the CDR3 is TGCTGTGCTAGAGCCTATGACTCCGCGAACACCGGGGAGCTGTTTTTT. Its protein is CCARAYDSANTGELFF.

The chain employs TRBV20-1 and TRBJ1-2; tentatively, D is TRBD1 (5 bases). The CDR3 covers 15 residues. Germline V gene sequence: CDR1 DFQATT, CDR2 SNEGSKA (reference sequence). CDR3 region: CSSWGQIRGSDGYTF. As DNA, the CDR3 is TGCAGCTCCTGGGGCCAGATAAGAGGGTCTGATGGCTACACCTTC.

This clonotype came up many times. CDR3 coding DNA: TGCGCCAGCAGCCCTACTAGCGCTGCCTACAATGAGCAGTTCTTC. Its protein product is CASSPTSAAYNEQFF. This chain joins TRBV5-1 and TRBJ2-1, with 7 positions matching TRBD2. Germline CDR1 is SGHRS and CDR2 is YFSETQ. The CDR3 extends over 15 amino acids. J lost 2 bases, V lost 4 bases, and 6 bases had no gene match.

There are many counts of this clonotype. The rearrangement uses TRBV20-1 and TRBJ1-4; 7 positions agree with TRBD1. This CDR3 has 13 residues. The trim removed 6 bases at V and 6 bases at J, leaving 7 bases unmatched. The germline CDR1 and CDR2 sequences are DFQATT and SNEGSKA (reference sequence). CDR3 in DNA: TGCAGTGCCCCGACAGGGATTGATGAAAAACTGTTTTTT. This encodes CSAPTGIDEKLFF.

The table lists this clonotype with many counts. This chain joins TRBV4-2 and TRBJ1-5; D remains unclear. Deletions cut 1 base from V and 4 bases from J, with 8 bases between. The CDR3 is 14 amino acids. Germline assignment: CDR1 LGHNA and CDR2 YNFKEQ. Here the CDR3 reads CASSQVAGNQPQHF. In DNA, the CDR3 is TGTGCCAGCAGCCAAGTGGCGGGGAATCAGCCCCAGCATTTT.

V is TRBV7-2 and J is TRBJ1-1; D gene uncertain. Deletions cut 0 bases from V and 0 bases from J, with 14 bases between. The germline gives CDR1 SGHTA, CDR2 FQGNSA. The CDR3 is 17 amino acids. The DNA of the CDR3 is TGTGCCAGCAGCTTAGCGCGGATGTCAGTCATGAACACTGAAGCTTTCTTT. Its protein is CASSLARMSVMNTEAFF.

In its sample, this clonotype was seen a few times. The chain uses TRBV20-1 and TRBJ1-5; the D gene is possibly TRBD1 (6 bases). This CDR3 is 19 amino acids long. Germline V CDR1 and CDR2: DFQATT, SNEGSKA (reference sequence). The V end was cut by 0 bases, the J end by 2 bases, with 23 bases between. The chain's CDR3 is CSARDDFRGGAKGNQPQHF. CDR3 coding DNA: TGCAGTGCTAGAGATGATTTTCGGGGGGGGGCGAAGGGCAATCAGCCCCAGCATTTT.

The chain links TRBV20-1 to TRBJ1-1; 7 positions match TRBD1. This CDR3 contains 13 residues. J lost 7 bases, V lost 4 bases, and 9 bases had no gene match. Germline CDR1 reads DFQATT; CDR2 reads SNEGSKA (reference sequence). The CDR3 DNA reads TGCAGTGCTATTTGGGACAGCGAGCTTGAAGCTTTCTTT. Translated: CSAIWDSELEAFF.

In its sample, this clonotype was seen many times. V and J are TRBV12-3 or TRBV12-4 and TRBJ1-3; D not resolved. The CDR3 covers 15 residues. V lost 4 bases and J lost 0, with 10 bases in between. CDR3 in amino acids: CASSYSADSGNTIYF. Here the CDR3 DNA reads TGTGCCAGCAGTTACAGCGCCGACTCTGGAAACACCATATATTTT.

This clonotype has just a few counts. J is TRBJ2-1 and V is TRBV6-1, with TRBD2 identical over 9 bases. Germline trimming cut 6 bases from V and 4 bases from J; bases unmatched to any gene: 10. Germline V gene lookup returns CDR1 MNHNS and CDR2 SASEGT. The CDR3 loop spans 16 amino acids. CDR3 region: CASSPSRAGGYNEQFF. The CDR3 DNA reads TGTGCCAGCAGCCCCTCTAGGGCGGGGGGGTACAATGAGCAGTTCTTC.

This clonotype has just a few counts. This chain uses TRBV5-4 with TRBJ1-1; tentative D call: TRBD1 (6 bases). This CDR3 is 16 amino acids long. CDR1 is SGHNT and CDR2 is YYREEE in the germline V gene (reference sequence). The ends were cut back, 4 bases at V and 0 bases at J, with 16 bases in the middle. In DNA, the CDR3 is TGTGCCAGCAGCAGATCGATACAGGGCTTGAACACTGAAGCTTTCTTT. This gives the protein CASSRSIQGLNTEAFF.

This clonotype was picked up many times. The chain has TRBV29-1 and TRBJ2-5; 8 bases map to TRBD2. Germline loops: CDR1 SQVTM, CDR2 ANQGSEA. The CDR3 has 18 amino acids. V gave up 0 bases and J gave up 0 bases; unmatched junction bases: 12. CDR3 sequence (DNA): TGCAGCGTTGAAGATCTGGCGGGGGGCCACGGGTACCAAGAGACCCAGTACTTC. This translates into CSVEDLAGGHGYQETQYF.

This clonotype was counted many times. The CDR3 nucleotides read TGTGCCAGCTCACCAGATAACTACGAGCAGTACTTC. Encoded protein: CASSPDNYEQYF. The chain links TRBV18 to TRBJ2-7; D gene ambiguous. The CDR3 extends over 12 amino acids. V was trimmed by 2 bases and J by 3 bases, leaving 5 bases between them. Germline CDR1 reads KGHSH; CDR2 reads LQKENI. Using reference TRBV18 and TRBJ2-7 for the parts outside the CDR3, the full variable domain is NAGVMQNPRHLVRRRGQEARLRCSPMKGHSHVYWYRQLPEEGLKFMVYLQKENIIDESGMPKERFSAEFPKEGPSILRIQQVVRGDSAAYFCASSPDNYEQYFGPGTRLTVT.

This clonotype was counted between two and nine times. The rearrangement uses TRBV5-6 and TRBJ2-6; a weak D match, TRBD2 (7 bases). V lost 0 bases and J 4 bases, leaving 17 bases between the germline ends. The CDR3 contains 18 residues. Germline CDR1 SGHDT, CDR2 YYEEEE. The CDR3 DNA sequence: TGTGCCAGCAGCTTGGCCCGGGGGGCTGTAAGCGGGGCCAACGTCCTGACTTTC. This sequence encodes CASSLARGAVSGANVLTF.

This clonotype was counted at least ten times. The genes are TRBV29-1 and TRBJ2-7, with 7 bases aligning to TRBD1. CDR1 SQVTM and CDR2 ANQGSEA come from the germline V gene. V shed 1 base and J 5 bases; nucleotides not matched to a gene: 8. The CDR3 runs to 14 residues. CDR3 bases: TGCAGCGTTGAAGGGGAGTACAGGGGTAACGAGCAGTACTTC. Residues: CSVEGEYRGNEQYF.

The chain carries TRBV7-9 and TRBJ1-5, with D tentatively TRBD1 (6 bases). Germline lookup yields CDR1 SEHNR and CDR2 FQNEAQ (reference sequence). The CDR3 covers 16 residues. V lost 3 bases and J 5 bases, leaving 17 bases between the germline ends. In nucleotides, the CDR3 is TGTGCCAGCAGCTTTGGGGGGCTCGACACCGATCAGCCCCAGCATTTT. This codes for CASSFGGLDTDQPQHF.

CDR3: CSAGQSLGANEKLFF. The CDR3 nucleotides are TGCAGTGCTGGACAGAGTTTGGGGGCTAATGAAAAACTGTTTTTT. The chain employs TRBV20-1 and TRBJ1-4; TRBD1 might be the D (6 bases). Trimming stripped 5 bases from V and 3 bases from J, with 16 bases between. This CDR3 spans 15 amino acids. Germline values: CDR1 DFQATT, CDR2 SNEGSKA (reference sequence).

This chain uses TRBV30 with TRBJ2-2; D perhaps matches TRBD2 (5 bases). Deletions cut 4 bases from V and 2 bases from J, with 11 bases between. The CDR3 runs 14 residues. CDR1 is GTSNPN and CDR2 is SVGIG in the germline V gene (reference sequence). The chain's CDR3 is CAWKSSGNTGELFF. The CDR3 DNA reads TGTGCCTGGAAATCGTCGGGAAACACCGGGGAGCTGTTTTTT.

This clonotype was seen a handful of times. The V gene is TRBV27, the J gene TRBJ2-5; D is unresolved. Trimming removed 2 bases at V and 5 bases at J, with 15 bases between. The CDR3 has 15 residues. Germline lookup yields CDR1 MNHEY and CDR2 SMNVEV (reference sequence). CDR3: CASSLGDRLSETQYF. DNA for the CDR3: TGTGCCAGCAGTTTAGGAGATCGTTTGTCGGAGACCCAGTACTTC.

A few counts support this clonotype. The rearrangement uses TRBV20-1 and TRBJ2-1; D may correspond to TRBD1 or TRBD2 (5 bases each). Per the germline V gene, CDR1 is DFQATT and CDR2 is SNEGSKA (reference sequence). The V gene lost 3 bases and the J gene lost 15 bases, with 18 bases spanning the gap. The CDR3 consists of 12 residues. Here the CDR3 reads CSAREVRGPSFF. CDR3 in DNA: TGCAGTGCTAGGGAAGTGAGGGGCCCGTCGTTCTTC.

In this sample, this clonotype turned up many times. The rearrangement links TRBV6-2 or TRBV6-3 to TRBJ2-1, with D perhaps TRBD1 (6 bases). The germline V and J ends were trimmed by 6 bases and 8 bases, with 17 bases remaining between them. Germline values: CDR1 MNHEY, CDR2 SVGEGT. The CDR3 consists of 14 residues. The CDR3 nucleotides are TGTGCCAGCAGCCTCGGACAGAAAGGAGATGAGCAGTTCTTC. This codes for CASSLGQKGDEQFF.